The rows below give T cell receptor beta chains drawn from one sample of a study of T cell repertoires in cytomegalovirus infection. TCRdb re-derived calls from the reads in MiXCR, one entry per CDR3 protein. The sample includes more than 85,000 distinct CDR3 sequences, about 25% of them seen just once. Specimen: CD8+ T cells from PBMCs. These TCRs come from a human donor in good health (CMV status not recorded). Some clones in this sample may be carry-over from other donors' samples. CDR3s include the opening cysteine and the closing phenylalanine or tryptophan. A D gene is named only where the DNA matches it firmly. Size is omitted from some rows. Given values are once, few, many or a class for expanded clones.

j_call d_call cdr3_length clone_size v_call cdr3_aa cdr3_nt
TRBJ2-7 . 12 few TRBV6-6 CASSLYGDEQYF TGTGCCAGCAGCCTATATGGGGACGAGCAGTACTTC
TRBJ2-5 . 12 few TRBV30 CAWSSAEEAQYF TGTGCCTGGAGTTCGGCGGAAGAGGCCCAGTACTTC
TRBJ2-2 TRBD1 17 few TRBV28 CASSLRGTGANTGELFF TGTGCCAGCAGTTTAAGGGGGACAGGGGCGAACACCGGGGAGCTGTTTTTT
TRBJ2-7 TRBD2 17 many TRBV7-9 CASSRLAGGPSSYEQYF TGTGCCAGCAGCCGACTAGCGGGGGGTCCGAGCTCCTACGAGCAGTACTTC
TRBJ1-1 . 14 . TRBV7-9 CASSFPGGLTEAFF TGTGCCAGCAGCTTCCCCGGGGGACTGACCGAGGCTTTCTTT
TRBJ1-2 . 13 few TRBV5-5 CASSSGLPRSYTF TGTGCCAGCAGCTCGGGACTGCCTAGGAGCTACACCTTC
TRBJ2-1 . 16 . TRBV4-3 CASSQDLWQNHNEQFF TGCGCCAGCAGCCAAGATCTCTGGCAGAACCACAATGAGCAGTTCTTC
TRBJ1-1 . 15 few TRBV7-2 CASSLVGGLNTEAFF TGTGCCAGCAGCTTAGTTGGGGGTCTGAACACTGAAGCTTTCTTT
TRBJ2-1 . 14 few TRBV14 CASSQDGFYNEQFF TGTGCCAGCAGCCAAGATGGGTTTTACAATGAGCAGTTCTTC
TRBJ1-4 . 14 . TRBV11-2 CASSLGRDNEKLFF TGTGCCAGCAGCTTAGGCAGGGACAATGAAAAACTGTTTTTT
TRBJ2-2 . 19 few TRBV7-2 CASSVPGLPGPKRTGELFF TGTGCCAGCAGCGTCCCCGGCCTCCCAGGCCCTAAACGGACCGGGGAGCTGTTTTTT
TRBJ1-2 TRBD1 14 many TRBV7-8 CASSSDDRGYGYTF TGTGCCAGCAGCTCAGACGACAGGGGGTATGGCTACACCTTC
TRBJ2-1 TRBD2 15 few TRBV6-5 CASSLLAGGYNEQFF TGTGCCAGCAGTTTACTAGCGGGAGGCTACAATGAGCAGTTCTTC
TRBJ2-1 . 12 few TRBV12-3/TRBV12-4 CASSLQWNEQFF TGTGCCAGCAGTCTACAGTGGAATGAGCAGTTCTTC
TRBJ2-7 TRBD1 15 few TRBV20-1 CSARDSQTGRYEQYF TGCAGTGCTAGAGATTCTCAGACAGGGCGGTACGAGCAGTACTTC
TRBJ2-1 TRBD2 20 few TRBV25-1 CASTPRGSGRALSSYNEQFF TGTGCCAGCACCCCCCGGGGTAGCGGGAGGGCCTTGAGCTCCTACAATGAGCAGTTCTTC
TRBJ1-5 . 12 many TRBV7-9 CASSDGGQPQHF TGTGCCAGCAGCGACGGGGGACAGCCCCAGCATTTT
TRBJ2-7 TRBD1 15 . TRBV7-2 CASSLQGAVAYEQYF TGTGCCAGCAGCCTACAGGGGGCGGTCGCCTACGAGCAGTACTTC
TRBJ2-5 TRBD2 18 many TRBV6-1 CASSLRTSGGTYQETQYF TGTGCCAGCAGTCTTCGGACTAGCGGGGGAACGTACCAAGAGACCCAGTACTTC
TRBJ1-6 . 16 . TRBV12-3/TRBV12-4 CASSPPTEDYNSPLHF TGTGCCAGCAGTCCGCCGACAGAAGACTATAATTCACCCCTCCACTTT
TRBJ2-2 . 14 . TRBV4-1 CASSPQEQTGELFF TGCGCCAGCAGCCCCCAAGAACAGACCGGGGAGCTGTTTTTT
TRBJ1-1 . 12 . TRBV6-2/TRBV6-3 CASSAQGREAFF TGTGCCAGCAGCGCTCAGGGGCGTGAAGCTTTCTTT
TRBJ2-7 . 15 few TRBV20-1 CSASTLLSRTYEQYF TGCAGTGCTAGCACCCTCCTATCGCGGACCTACGAGCAGTACTTC
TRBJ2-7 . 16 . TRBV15 CATSRYSASASVEQYF TGTGCCACCAGCAGATATTCGGCTAGCGCCTCGGTCGAGCAGTACTTC
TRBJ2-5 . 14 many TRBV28 CASSFEQDQETQYF TGTGCCAGCAGTTTTGAACAGGACCAAGAGACCCAGTACTTC
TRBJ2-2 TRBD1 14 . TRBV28 CASSHGQDTGELFF TGTGCCAGCAGTCATGGACAGGACACCGGGGAGCTGTTTTTT
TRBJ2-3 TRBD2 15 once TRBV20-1 CSALGTSGHTDTQYF TGCAGTGCGTTGGGGACTAGCGGACACACAGATACGCAGTATTTT
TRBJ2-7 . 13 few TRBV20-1 CSAPDRVSYEQYF TGCAGTGCTCCGGACAGAGTCTCCTACGAGCAGTACTTC
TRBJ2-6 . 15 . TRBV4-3 CASSQIGSRANVLTF TGCGCCAGCAGCCAAATCGGTTCTAGGGCCAACGTCCTGACTTTC
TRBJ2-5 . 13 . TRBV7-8 CASSLVFRETQYF TGTGCCAGCAGCTTAGTCTTCCGGGAGACCCAGTACTTC
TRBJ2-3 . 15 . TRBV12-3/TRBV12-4 CASSALGDERDTQYF TGTGCCAGCAGTGCCCTAGGGGACGAGCGGGATACGCAGTATTTT
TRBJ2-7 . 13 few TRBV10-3 CAISEGKVHEQYF TGTGCCATCAGTGAAGGTAAGGTCCACGAGCAGTACTTC
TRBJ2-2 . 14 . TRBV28 CASTYRLNTGELFF TGTGCCAGCACTTACCGATTAAACACCGGGGAGCTGTTTTTT
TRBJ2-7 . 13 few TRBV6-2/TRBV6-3 CASSYFETYEQYF TGTGCCAGCAGTTATTTCGAGACCTACGAGCAGTACTTC
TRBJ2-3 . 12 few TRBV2 CASSEEADTQYF TGTGCCAGCAGTGAAGAGGCAGATACGCAGTATTTT
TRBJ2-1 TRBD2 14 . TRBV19 CASSKLAGTDEQFF TGTGCCAGTAGCAAACTAGCGGGAACGGATGAGCAGTTCTTC
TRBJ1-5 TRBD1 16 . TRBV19 CASMHPGTGGNQPQHF TGTGCCAGTATGCACCCTGGGACAGGGGGGAATCAGCCCCAGCATTTT
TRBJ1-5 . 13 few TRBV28 CASSLIVNQPQHF TGTGCCAGCAGTTTAATTGTCAATCAGCCCCAGCATTTT
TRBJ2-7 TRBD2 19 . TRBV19 CASSITPGLAGVRTYEQYF TGTGCCAGTAGTATCACTCCGGGACTAGCGGGAGTCAGGACCTACGAGCAGTACTTC